This T cell receptor beta chain appears in the sequencing data of a study of blood T cell repertoires in COVID-19. The table came from immunoSEQ multiplex PCR; TCRdb's copy has only in-frame clones and leaves some out. Here the sample spans some 490,000 clones, around 85% being singletons. The CDR3 totals 14 residues. The V gene end was trimmed by 5 bases and the J gene end by 4 bases; junction bases not matched to a gene: 7. Germline V CDR1 and CDR2: SGHRS, YFSETQ. The clonotype was recovered from a human donor in a cohort sampled during active COVID-19. The sample was peripheral blood. The chain combines TRBV5-1 with TRBJ2-7; 9 bases fit TRBD1. In nucleotides, the CDR3 is TGCGCCAGCAGTCCCGGACAGGGGCTATACGAGCAGTACTTC. Its protein is CASSPGQGLYEQYF. The whole variable domain, remainder taken from reference TRBV5-1 and TRBJ2-7, is KAGVTQTPRYLIKTRGQQVTLSCSPISGHRSVSWYQQTPGQGLQFLFEYFSETQRNKGNFPGRFSGRQFSNSRSEMNVSTLELGDSALYLCASSPGQGLYEQYFGPGTRLTVT.